The next 15 T cell receptor beta chains were all read from a single sample in a study of blood T cell repertoires in COVID-19. The protocol was immunoSEQ multiplex PCR, while the TCRdb copy is restricted to in-frame clones and leaves out a portion. The sample lists about 130,000 clones; over 70% were seen once. Sequenced: peripheral blood. These receptors originate from an elderly man with acute or convalescent COVID-19.

V is TRBV4-1 and J is TRBJ2-1; 14 bases match TRBD2. V shed 2 bases, J shed 3 bases, and the junction held 12 bases outside the gene matches. The CDR3 is 20 amino acids. Per the germline V gene, CDR1 is MGHRA and CDR2 is YSYEKL. CDR3 nucleotides: TGCGCCAGCAGCCAAAGGACTAGCGGGGGGCCTTTCTATTTCTACAATGAGCAGTTCTTC. Amino acids: CASSQRTSGGPFYFYNEQFF.

The J gene is TRBJ2-7, the V gene TRBV18; a possible D gene is TRBD2 (6 bases). Trimming cost V 5 bases and J 1 base, with 9 bases left between them. CDR1 is KGHSH, CDR2 LQKENI, per germline. The CDR3 length is 13 residues. CDR3 DNA sequence: TGTGCCAGCTCAGGGACTTATTCCTACGAGCAGTACTTC. The encoded protein is CASSGTYSYEQYF.

This sequence joins TRBV6-5 and TRBJ1-4; 8 nucleotides match TRBD1. J lost 10 bases, V lost 7 bases, and 11 bases had no gene match. The germline gives CDR1 MNHEY, CDR2 SVGAGI. This CDR3 contains 14 residues. The CDR3 nucleotides read TGTGCCAGCATCGGAGACAGGGGACTCGGAAAACTGTTTTTT. Amino acids: CASIGDRGLGKLFF.

The J gene is TRBJ1-4, the V gene TRBV10-3; possible D gene TRBD1, 5 bases. With 2 bases removed from V and 4 bases from J, the gap between germline ends came to 11 bases. This CDR3 spans 15 amino acids. Germline V gene lookup returns CDR1 ENHRY and CDR2 SYGVKD. The DNA for the CDR3 is TGTGCCATCAGTGAGCGGCAGGGCCTTAATGAAAAACTGTTTTTT. It specifies CAISERQGLNEKLFF.

This chain joins TRBV2 and TRBJ2-7, with 14 bases matching TRBD2. V dropped 4 bases and J dropped 6; count of bases not matched to a gene: 8. The CDR3 totals 16 residues. Germline CDR1 reads SNHLY; CDR2 reads FYNNEI. The CDR3 loop reads CASSAGLAGVIAEQYF. CDR3 nucleotides: TGTGCCAGCAGTGCGGGACTAGCGGGGGTCATCGCCGAGCAGTACTTC.

The rearrangement uses TRBV7-2 and TRBJ2-7; 11 positions match TRBD2. CDR1 is SGHTA and CDR2 is FQGNSA in the germline V gene. V lost 4 bases to trimming and J lost 2 bases; unmatched junction nucleotides: 4. This CDR3 is 15 amino acids long. The CDR3 reads CASSSGTSGPYEQYF. The CDR3 DNA follows: TGTGCCAGCAGCTCCGGGACTAGCGGACCCTACGAGCAGTACTTC.

A note on this clone: It may be a read error: a sequence one base away is much more abundant. The V call is TRBV5-4, the J call TRBJ1-1, with D perhaps TRBD1 (6 bases). Deletions cut 3 bases from V and 1 base from J, with 7 bases between. CDR3 size: 13 residues. The V gene's germline CDR1 is SGHNT and CDR2 YYREEE (reference sequence). CDR3 DNA: TGTGCCAGCAGCTGGGGACAGAACACTGAAGCTTTCTTT. As protein: CASSWGQNTEAFF.

This chain joins TRBV6-5 and TRBJ2-1; possible D gene TRBD2, 5 bases. This CDR3 region has 16 residues. Germline CDR1 MNHEY, CDR2 SVGAGI. V was shortened by 1 base and J by 0 bases, with 10 bases between the two germline ends. Here the CDR3 DNA reads TGTGCCAGCAGTTACTTGCGGAGGACCTCCTACAATGAGCAGTTCTTC. Amino acids: CASSYLRRTSYNEQFF.

This clone was detected ten times or more. The V gene is TRBV18, the J gene TRBJ1-2, with a weak D call TRBD1 (6 bases). Deletions cut 6 bases from V and 2 bases from J, with 10 bases between. The CDR3 consists of 13 residues. Per the germline V gene, CDR1 is KGHSH and CDR2 is LQKENI. The CDR3, as DNA: TGTGCCAGCTCTCCTACAGGGAACTATGGCTACACCTTC. Protein sequence: CASSPTGNYGYTF. The full variable domain, in which reference TRBV18 and TRBJ1-2 provide the parts outside the CDR3, is NAGVMQNPRHLVRRRGQEARLRCSPMKGHSHVYWYRQLPEEGLKFMVYLQKENIIDESGMPKERFSAEFPKEGPSILRIQQVVRGDSAAYFCASSPTGNYGYTFGSGTRLTVV.

V gene TRBV7-9 combines with J gene TRBJ2-7, with TRBD1 identical over 9 bases. This CDR3 is 14 amino acids long. Germline trimming cut 5 bases from V and 6 bases from J; bases unmatched to any gene: 8. Germline assignment: CDR1 SEHNR and CDR2 FQNEAQ (reference sequence). The CDR3, as DNA: TGTGCCAGCAGCCAAGATCTGACAGGGGGCGAGCAGTACTTC. Its translation: CASSQDLTGGEQYF.

The chain uses TRBV6-2 or TRBV6-3 and TRBJ2-2; D remains ambiguous. The CDR3 contains 15 residues. Germline values: CDR1 MNHEY, CDR2 SVGEGT. Trimming took off 2 bases at V and 0 bases at J, with 7 bases between the two ends. The CDR3 spells CASSYTPANTGELFF. The CDR3 coding sequence is TGTGCCAGCAGTTACACACCCGCGAACACCGGGGAGCTGTTTTTT.

V usage is TRBV28 and J usage is TRBJ2-5; perhaps TRBD1 as D (6 bases). V dropped 4 bases and J dropped 5 bases, with 20 bases sitting between them. Germline V gene sequence: CDR1 MDHEN, CDR2 SYDVKM. This CDR3 spans 16 amino acids. The chain's CDR3 is CASSSRVGGVHETQYF. CDR3 bases: TGTGCCAGCAGTTCGAGAGTTGGGGGCGTTCATGAGACCCAGTACTTC. The variable domain in full, completed from reference TRBV28 and TRBJ2-5, reads DVKVTQSSRYLVKRTGEKVFLECVQDMDHENMFWYRQDPGLGLRLIYFSYDVKMKEKGDIPEGYSVSREKKERFSLILESASTNQTSMYLCASSSRVGGVHETQYFGPGTRLLVL.

This clone turned up a few times. This chain joins TRBV4-1 and TRBJ2-1, with D possibly TRBD1 on 5 matching bases. The CDR3 totals 15 residues. V was cut by 1 base and J by 0 bases, with 7 bases left in between. Looked up from germline, CDR1 is MGHRA and CDR2 is YSYEKL. CDR3 loop: CASSQGTSSYNEQFF. DNA for the CDR3: TGCGCCAGCAGCCAAGGGACAAGCTCCTACAATGAGCAGTTCTTC.

The CDR3 coding sequence is TGTGCCAGCAGTGGCGGGACAGGGGGCGAGCAGTACTTC. This sequence encodes CASSGGTGGEQYF. This chain joins TRBV2 and TRBJ2-7, with 11 bases fitting TRBD1. Per germline, CDR1 SNHLY and CDR2 FYNNEI. The V and J ends lost 4 bases and 6 bases, in that order; junction bases with no gene match: 2. The CDR3 has 13 amino acids. Drawing the rest from reference TRBV2 and TRBJ2-7, the complete variable domain is EPEVTQTPSHQVTQMGQEVILRCVPISNHLYFYWYRQILGQKVEFLVSFYNNEISEKSEIFDDQFSVERPDGSNFTLKIRSTKLEDSAMYFCASSGGTGGEQYFGPGTRLTVT.

V is TRBV5-1 and J is TRBJ1-1; D possibly corresponds to TRBD1 (5 bases). Germline V gene lookup returns CDR1 SGHRS and CDR2 YFSETQ. Trimming left V 4 bases short and J 2 bases short, with 18 bases between. The CDR3 has 16 residues. CDR3 in amino acids: CASSPGGGRTNTEAFF. DNA of the CDR3: TGCGCCAGCAGCCCGGGCGGGGGTCGGACTAACACTGAAGCTTTCTTT.